Shown below are 32 T cell receptor beta chains from a single sample sequenced in a study of Ad26.COV2.S vaccination and SARS-CoV-2 variants. Treatment reported: over 15 received Ad26.COV2.S at low or high dose, single or two shots; about 5 received placebo; per-sample allocation not given. Sampling was done on day 63 after the first vaccine or placebo injection. The assay was immunoSEQ multiplex PCR, and TCRdb's table has in-frame clones only and misses some. This table holds about half a million clones, roughly nine tenths found once. The sequences come from peripheral blood, collected in a trial of Ad26.COV2.S vaccine versus placebo. The receptor set was obtained from a person between 18 and 65 years old who received the Ad26.COV2.S COVID-19 vaccine or a placebo.

Only one count was recorded for this clone. The chain is built from TRBV4-2 and TRBJ2-6; D possibly corresponds to TRBD2 (5 bases). This CDR3 has 18 amino acids. Per germline, CDR1 LGHNA and CDR2 YNFKEQ. Trimming stripped 0 bases from V and 0 bases from J, with 12 bases between. The CDR3 spells CASSQEMRVGSGANVLTF. The CDR3 DNA reads as TGTGCCAGCAGCCAAGAAATGAGGGTGGGCTCTGGGGCCAACGTCCTGACTTTC.

Remarks on this clone: This sample also contains other DNA sequences that code for the same CDR3. The rearrangement joins TRBV3-1 (or the pseudogene TRBV3-2) to TRBJ2-7, with D uncertain. Trimming took 3 bases from V and 0 from J, leaving 0 bases between them. From germline, CDR1 is LGHDT and CDR2 YNNKEL (reference sequence). There are 11 residues in the CDR3. Written as DNA, the CDR3 is TGTGCCAGCAGCCACTCCTACGAGCAGTACTTC. It encodes CASSHSYEQYF.

This clone turned up a few times. The V gene is TRBV10-1, the J gene TRBJ2-3; no firm D call. CDR3 length: 14 residues. CDR1 is WNHNN, CDR2 SYGVQD, per germline (reference sequence). V dropped 3 bases and J dropped 2 bases, with 9 bases sitting between them. For the CDR3, the DNA is TGCGCCAGCAGTGATTACGAAAACACAGATACGCAGTATTTT. As protein: CASSDYENTDTQYF.

V is TRBV7-9 and J is TRBJ2-7; no clear D gene. The CDR3 covers 14 residues. V was trimmed by 3 bases and J by 3 bases, leaving 12 bases between them. Germline lookup yields CDR1 SEHNR and CDR2 FQNEAQ (reference sequence). The CDR3 coding sequence is TGTGCCAGCAGCTTTCACGAAATTGGCTACGAGCAGTACTTC. It encodes CASSFHEIGYEQYF.

V usage is TRBV28 and J usage is TRBJ2-1; 9 nucleotides agree with TRBD1. Germline loops: CDR1 MDHEN, CDR2 SYDVKM. The junction had 4 bases not matched to a gene; V was cut back by 4 bases and J by 3 bases. The CDR3 contains 15 residues. CDR3 protein: CASSSRDRVYNEQFF. CDR3 nucleotide sequence: TGTGCCAGCAGTTCCCGGGACAGGGTCTACAATGAGCAGTTCTTC.

CDR3 protein: CASSQDRWREGGSEQFF. CDR3 nucleotides: TGCGCCAGCAGCCAAGATCGATGGAGGGAGGGGGGCAGCGAGCAGTTCTTC. J is TRBJ2-1 and V is TRBV4-1, with TRBD2 as a possible D gene (7 bases). The CDR3 is made up of 17 amino acids. V lost 0 bases, J lost 10 bases, and 22 bases lay in between. CDR1 MGHRA and CDR2 YSYEKL come from the germline V gene.

V gene TRBV25-1 combines with J gene TRBJ2-2, with D hard to call. V lost 4 bases, J lost 9 bases, and 9 bases lay in between. The germline V gene encodes CDR1 MGHDK and CDR2 SYGVNS. CDR3 length: 12 residues. CDR3 DNA sequence: TGTGCCAGCAGTGGGAGCCCCCGGGAGCTGTTTTTT. This sequence encodes CASSGSPRELFF.

This chain uses TRBV3-1 (or the pseudogene TRBV3-2) with TRBJ2-1; D is perhaps TRBD1 or TRBD2 (5 bases each). Trimming shortened V by 0 bases and J by 0 bases, and 12 bases separated the two germline ends. The germline CDR1 and CDR2 sequences are LGHDT and YNNKEL (reference sequence). CDR3 length: 17 residues. Written as DNA, the CDR3 is TGTGCCAGCAGCCAAGATCGGGGCAGTTTCTCCTACAATGAGCAGTTCTTC. Amino acid sequence: CASSQDRGSFSYNEQFF.

The chain links TRBV7-9 to TRBJ1-5, with D unresolved. Germline CDR1 and CDR2: SEHNR and FQNEAQ (reference sequence). The CDR3 loop spans 15 amino acids. V was shortened by 1 base and J by 8 bases, with 15 bases between the two germline ends. The CDR3 bases are TGTGCCAGCAGCTTAGGAGTTAGCGGGGAGGAGCCCCAGCATTTT. Protein product: CASSLGVSGEEPQHF.

The genes are TRBV6-2 or TRBV6-3 and TRBJ1-2, with a weak D call TRBD1 (6 bases). The CDR3 sequence is 15 residues long. Germline CDR1 is MNHEY and CDR2 is SVGEGT. Deletions cut 6 bases from V and 0 bases from J, with 14 bases between. This CDR3 is CASSGTRTANYGYTF. Here the CDR3 DNA reads TGTGCCAGCAGCGGCACAAGGACAGCTAACTATGGCTACACCTTC.

This clone was found once. This rearrangement joins TRBV11-2 to TRBJ1-5; D is unclear. This CDR3 spans 14 amino acids. Germline CDR1 SGHAT, CDR2 FQNNGV. The germline V and J ends were trimmed by 2 bases and 4 bases, with 9 bases remaining between them. CDR3 DNA sequence: TGTGCCAGCAGCTTATTCCCCAGAAATCAGCCCCAGCATTTT. This codes for CASSLFPRNQPQHF. The complete variable domain, with remaining parts taken from reference TRBV11-2 and TRBJ1-5, reads EAGVAQSPRYKIIEKRQSVAFWCNPISGHATLYWYQQILGQGPKLLIQFQNNGVVDDSQLPKDRFSAERLKGVDSTLKIQPAKLEDSAVYLCASSLFPRNQPQHFGDGTRLSIL.

This chain joins TRBV27 and TRBJ1-1; tentatively, D is TRBD1 (5 bases). Germline CDR1 is MNHEY and CDR2 is SMNVEV (reference sequence). Trimming cost V 7 bases and J 4 bases, with 13 bases left between them. The length of the CDR3 is 13 residues. The CDR3 nucleotides read TGTGCCAGCAAAAGAAGCAGGGTCACTGAAGCTTTCTTT. Amino acid sequence: CASKRSRVTEAFF.

The chain couples TRBV7-9 to TRBJ2-1; 7 bases fit TRBD1. The germline gives CDR1 SEHNR, CDR2 FQNEAQ (reference sequence). Unmatched junction bases numbered 3, after V lost 1 base and J lost 0 bases. The CDR3 is made up of 16 amino acids. CDR3 DNA: TGTGCCAGCAGCTTAGGACAGGGCCTCTCCTACAATGAGCAGTTCTTC. Translated: CASSLGQGLSYNEQFF.

For the CDR3, the DNA is TGTGCCAGCAGTTCCGGGACAGACAATCAGCCCCAGCATTTT. As protein: CASSSGTDNQPQHF. This chain connects TRBV27 to TRBJ1-5, with 7 bases aligning to TRBD1. The trim removed 4 bases at V and 3 bases at J, leaving 3 bases unmatched. From germline, CDR1 is MNHEY and CDR2 SMNVEV (reference sequence). The CDR3 runs 14 residues.

This sequence joins TRBV29-1 and TRBJ1-1; TRBD1 aligns across 8 bases. CDR3 length: 10 residues. The V gene end was trimmed by 4 bases and the J gene end by 12 bases; junction bases not matched to a gene: 4. The germline CDR1 and CDR2 sequences are SQVTM and ANQGSEA. This CDR3 reads CSVATGGTFF. In DNA, the CDR3 is TGCAGCGTTGCTACAGGGGGGACTTTCTTT.

J is TRBJ2-7 and V is TRBV5-1; D is unresolved. Trimming shortened V by 4 bases and J by 0 bases, and 11 bases separated the two germline ends. The CDR3 runs 14 residues. Germline loops: CDR1 SGHRS, CDR2 YFSETQ. The chain's CDR3 is CASSDTGASYEQYF. For the CDR3, the DNA is TGCGCCAGCAGCGATACTGGAGCCTCCTACGAGCAGTACTTC.

CDR3 DNA: TGTGCCAGCATTCCACCGACCGGGGAGCTGTTTTTT. Its protein product is CASIPPTGELFF. The chain employs TRBV7-9 and TRBJ2-2; the D is unclear. The length of the CDR3 is 12 residues. Germline assignment: CDR1 SEHNR and CDR2 FQNEAQ (reference sequence). Trimming stripped 7 bases from V and 5 bases from J, with 8 bases between.

The rearrangement uses TRBV27 and TRBJ1-4; 8 positions match TRBD1. Germline loops: CDR1 MNHEY, CDR2 SMNVEV (reference sequence). This CDR3 has 14 residues. Trimming removed 6 bases from V and 7 bases from J; junction bases left unmatched: 7. Here the CDR3 DNA reads TGTGCCAGCAGACCAGGGGGCTGGGGTGAAAAACTGTTTTTT. It codes for CASRPGGWGEKLFF.

This chain uses TRBV30 with TRBJ1-5, with D possibly TRBD1 on 6 matching bases. This CDR3 comprises 14 residues. Germline V lookup: CDR1 GTSNPN, CDR2 SVGIG (reference sequence). Trimming took 0 bases from V and 6 from J, leaving 12 bases between them. The CDR3 reads CAWSVKQGRQPQHF. In DNA, the CDR3 is TGTGCCTGGAGTGTAAAACAGGGTCGTCAGCCCCAGCATTTT.

V gene TRBV7-6 combines with J gene TRBJ2-5; D may be TRBD1 or TRBD2 (5 bases each). CDR3 length: 15 amino acids. Germline V gene lookup returns CDR1 SGHVS and CDR2 FNYEAQ. Deletions cut 0 bases from V and 7 bases from J, with 15 bases between. The CDR3 loop reads CASSLAGRALGTQYF. The CDR3 nucleotides are TGTGCCAGCAGCTTAGCGGGACGCGCTCTCGGGACCCAGTACTTC.

The J gene is TRBJ1-3, the V gene TRBV7-8; 9 nucleotides line up with TRBD1. Germline CDR1 SGHVS, CDR2 FQNEAQ. The length of the CDR3 is 17 residues. J was trimmed by 4 bases and V by 1 base; bases with no gene match: 8. The CDR3 DNA reads TGTGCCAGCAGCTTAGGGGCGGACAGGGGAGCAGGAAACACCATATATTTT. This encodes CASSLGADRGAGNTIYF. The whole variable domain, filled in from reference TRBV7-8 and TRBJ1-3, reads GAGVSQSPRYKVAKRGQDVALRCDPISGHVSLFWYQQALGQGPEFLTYFQNEAQLDKSGLPSDRFFAERPEGSVSTLKIQRTQQEDSAVYLCASSLGADRGAGNTIYFGEGSWLTVV.

Remarks on this clone: In the same sample, other DNA sequences code for this CDR3. This chain links TRBV19 with TRBJ2-2; D uncertain. This CDR3 region has 14 residues. V shed 3 bases and J shed 1 base, with 6 bases lying between them. CDR1 is LNHDA and CDR2 is SQIVND in the germline V gene (reference sequence). CDR3 amino acids: CASSIDLNTGELFF. Here the CDR3 DNA reads TGTGCCAGTAGTATTGACCTGAACACCGGGGAGCTGTTTTTT.

The chain links TRBV7-9 to TRBJ2-1; no clear D gene. Per germline, CDR1 SEHNR and CDR2 FQNEAQ (reference sequence). This CDR3 is built from 13 residues. V lost 6 bases to trimming and J lost 0 bases, with 6 bases between them. CDR3 coding DNA: TGTGCCAGCAGTTTGAGCTCCTACAATGAGCAGTTCTTC. Its translation: CASSLSSYNEQFF.

Regarding this clone: Other nucleotide sequences from this sample produce the same CDR3. The chain is built from TRBV30 and TRBJ1-2, with D unclear. The CDR3 consists of 11 residues. Trimming shortened V by 1 base and J by 4 bases, and 4 bases separated the two germline ends. The V gene's germline CDR1 is GTSNPN and CDR2 SVGIG (reference sequence). The CDR3 coding sequence is TGTGCCTGGAGTGCAGGCTATGGCTACACCTTC. Translating it yields CAWSAGYGYTF.

V is TRBV7-6 and J is TRBJ2-1; D is ambiguous. This CDR3 has 15 residues. V lost 1 base and J 6 bases, leaving 13 bases between the germline ends. The germline gives CDR1 SGHVS, CDR2 FNYEAQ. The CDR3 protein is CASSLVASGVNEQFF. In DNA form, the CDR3 reads TGTGCCAGCAGCTTAGTGGCTAGTGGGGTCAATGAGCAGTTCTTC.

This chain connects TRBV7-2 to TRBJ2-7; 11 bases agree with TRBD2. The length of the CDR3 is 16 residues. Germline V lookup: CDR1 SGHTA, CDR2 FQGNSA. V was clipped by 3 bases and J by 3 bases; unmatched bases: 7. CDR3 in amino acids: CASSFLYSGGVYEQYF. The DNA for the CDR3 is TGTGCCAGCAGCTTCCTCTATAGCGGGGGGGTCTACGAGCAGTACTTC.

V and J are TRBV4-1 and TRBJ1-2; 8 bases are shared with TRBD1. Germline assignment: CDR1 MGHRA and CDR2 YSYEKL. This CDR3 has 15 amino acids. J gave up 5 bases and V 1 base, and 6 bases lay outside the gene matches. The CDR3 reads CASSQAADRVYGYTF. As DNA, the CDR3 is TGCGCCAGCAGCCAAGCTGCGGACAGGGTTTATGGCTACACCTTC.

This chain uses TRBV2 with TRBJ1-4; 12 positions match TRBD1. Per germline, CDR1 SNHLY and CDR2 FYNNEI. CDR3 length equals 15 residues. V lost 4 bases to trimming and J lost 8 bases; unmatched junction nucleotides: 5. The CDR3, as DNA: TGTGCCAGCAGTGCCACCGGGACAGGGGGCGAAAAACTGTTTTTT. Amino acid sequence: CASSATGTGGEKLFF.

The rearrangement links TRBV18 to TRBJ1-4; 7 nucleotides align to TRBD1. The CDR3 consists of 15 residues. Germline V gene data show CDR1 as KGHSH and CDR2 as LQKENI. V shed 0 bases, J shed 3 bases, and the junction held 1 base outside the gene matches. CDR3 protein: CASSPPGTANEKLFF. In nucleotides, the CDR3 is TGTGCCAGCTCACCACCCGGGACAGCTAATGAAAAACTGTTTTTT.

To note about this clone: This same CDR3 is encoded by further DNA sequences in the sample. This rearrangement joins TRBV24-1 to TRBJ1-2; a weak D match, TRBD1 (5 bases). This CDR3 region has 13 residues. The germline gives CDR1 KGHDR, CDR2 SFDVKD. V was cut by 4 bases and J by 5 bases, with 10 bases left in between. The CDR3 protein is CATSDSDRYGYTF. The CDR3 bases are TGTGCCACCAGTGACTCAGACAGATATGGCTACACCTTC.

This chain connects TRBV4-1 to TRBJ1-2, with a weak D call TRBD1 (5 bases). The germline V gene encodes CDR1 MGHRA and CDR2 YSYEKL. The CDR3 is 14 amino acids. The V and J ends lost 0 bases and 8 bases respectively, with 13 bases between them. The CDR3 DNA sequence: TGCGCCAGCAGCCAAGATCACCCTGGGGACGGCTACACCTTC. Its protein is CASSQDHPGDGYTF.

V usage is TRBV25-1 and J usage is TRBJ1-4; D is ambiguous. Germline-derived CDR1 and CDR2 are MGHDK and SYGVNS. The ends were cut back, 6 bases at V and 4 bases at J, with 15 bases in the middle. The CDR3 contains 15 residues. CDR3 sequence reads: CASRVRVNGNEKLFF. CDR3 coding DNA: TGTGCCAGCAGAGTTCGTGTCAATGGTAATGAAAAACTGTTTTTT. The variable domain in full, with the rest retrieved from reference TRBV25-1 and TRBJ1-4, is EADIYQTPRYLVIGTGKKITLECSQTMGHDKMYWYQQDPGMELHLIHYSYGVNSTEKGDLSSESTVSRIRTEHFPLTLESARPSHTSQYLCASRVRVNGNEKLFFGSGTQLSVL.